The clone carrying this T cell receptor beta chain was detected only a few times. Assignment of participants to cohorts was predicated upon participant-reported clinical history. It was within 2 weeks before study entry that exposed participants met a COVID-19 case. The repertoire was sequenced with immunoSEQ multiplex PCR; TCRdb's copy has only in-frame clones and lacks some. The sample carries fewer than 250,000 clones, about four fifths recorded once. V was trimmed by 6 bases and J by 5 bases, leaving 16 bases between them. Per the germline V gene, CDR1 is MNHEY and CDR2 is SMNVEV (reference sequence). The CDR3 spans 14 residues. This specimen comes from a study of blood T cell repertoires in COVID-19. In the study overall: Acute and convalescent COVID-19 samples came from the United States, Italy and Spain. Nucleic acid was either cDNA or gDNA, and it came from T cells, B-cell-depleted T cells, or PBMCs.

Sequences were obtained from PBMCs or T cells enriched from blood (not recorded which). The chain joins TRBV27 to TRBJ1-2, with D unresolved. The receptor's source is a woman in her 50s who had been exposed to COVID-19. For the CDR3, the DNA is TGTGCCAGCAGCCGTGGATCACCGGGATATGGCTACACCTTC. This codes for CASSRGSPGYGYTF.